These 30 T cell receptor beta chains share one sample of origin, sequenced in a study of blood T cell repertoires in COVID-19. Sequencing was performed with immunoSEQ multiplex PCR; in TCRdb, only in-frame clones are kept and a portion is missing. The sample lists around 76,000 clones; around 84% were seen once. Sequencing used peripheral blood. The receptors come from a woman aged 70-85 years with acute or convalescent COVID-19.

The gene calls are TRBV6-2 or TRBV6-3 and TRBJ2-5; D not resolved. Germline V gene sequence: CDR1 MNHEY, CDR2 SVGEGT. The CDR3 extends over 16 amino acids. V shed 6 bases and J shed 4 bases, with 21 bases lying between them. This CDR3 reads CASSLPGSLRGETQYF. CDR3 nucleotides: TGTGCCAGCAGCCTACCCGGATCGTTACGCGGAGAGACCCAGTACTTC.

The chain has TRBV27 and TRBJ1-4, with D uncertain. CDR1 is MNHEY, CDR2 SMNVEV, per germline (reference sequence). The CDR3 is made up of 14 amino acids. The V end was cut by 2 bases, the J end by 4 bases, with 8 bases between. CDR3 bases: TGTGCCAGCAGTTTACTAGGGAGTAATGAAAAACTGTTTTTT. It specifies CASSLLGSNEKLFF.

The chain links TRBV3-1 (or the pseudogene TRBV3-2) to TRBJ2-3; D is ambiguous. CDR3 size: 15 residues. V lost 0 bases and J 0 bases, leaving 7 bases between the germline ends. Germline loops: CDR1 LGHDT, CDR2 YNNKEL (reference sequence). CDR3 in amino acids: CASSQELTSTDTQYF. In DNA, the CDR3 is TGTGCCAGCAGCCAAGAACTAACTAGCACAGATACGCAGTATTTT.

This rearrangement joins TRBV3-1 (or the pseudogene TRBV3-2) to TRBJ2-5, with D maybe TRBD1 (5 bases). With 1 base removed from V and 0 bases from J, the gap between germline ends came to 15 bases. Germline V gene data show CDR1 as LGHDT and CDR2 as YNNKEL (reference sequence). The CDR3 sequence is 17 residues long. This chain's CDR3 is CASSQARGLKYQETQYF. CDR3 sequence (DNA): TGTGCCAGCAGCCAAGCAAGGGGCCTGAAGTACCAAGAGACCCAGTACTTC.

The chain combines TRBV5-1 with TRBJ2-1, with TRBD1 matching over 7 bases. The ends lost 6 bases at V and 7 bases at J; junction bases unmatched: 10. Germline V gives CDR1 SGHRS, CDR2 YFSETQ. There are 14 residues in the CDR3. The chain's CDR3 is CASKTGLDENEQFF. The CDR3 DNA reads TGCGCCAGCAAGACAGGGCTGGACGAGAATGAGCAGTTCTTC.

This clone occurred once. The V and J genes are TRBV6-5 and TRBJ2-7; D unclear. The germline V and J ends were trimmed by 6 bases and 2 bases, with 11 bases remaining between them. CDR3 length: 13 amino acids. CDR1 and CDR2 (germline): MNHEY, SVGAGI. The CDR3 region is CASRAGTPYEQYF. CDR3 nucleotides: TGTGCCAGCAGGGCAGGCACCCCCTACGAGCAGTACTTC.

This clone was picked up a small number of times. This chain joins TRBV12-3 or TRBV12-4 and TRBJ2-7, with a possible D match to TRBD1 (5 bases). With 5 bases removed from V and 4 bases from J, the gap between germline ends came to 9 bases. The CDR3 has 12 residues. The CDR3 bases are TGTGCCAGCAGTGGACGGACATACGAGCAGTACTTC. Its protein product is CASSGRTYEQYF.

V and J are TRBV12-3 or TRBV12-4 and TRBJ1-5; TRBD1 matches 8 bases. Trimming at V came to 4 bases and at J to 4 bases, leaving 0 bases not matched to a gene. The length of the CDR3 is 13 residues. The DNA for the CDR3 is TGTGCCAGCAGTTGGACAGGGAATCAGCCCCAGCATTTT. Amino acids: CASSWTGNQPQHF.

CDR3 nucleotides: TGTGCCAGCAGCCTTCGACAGGTTATAGGCACAGATACGCAGTATTTT. Translation gives CASSLRQVIGTDTQYF. The V gene is TRBV3-1 (or the pseudogene TRBV3-2), the J gene TRBJ2-3, with a tentative D call TRBD1 (6 bases). CDR1 is LGHDT and CDR2 is YNNKEL in the germline V gene (reference sequence). The CDR3 spans 16 residues. Trimming took 4 bases from V and 1 from J, leaving 15 bases between them.

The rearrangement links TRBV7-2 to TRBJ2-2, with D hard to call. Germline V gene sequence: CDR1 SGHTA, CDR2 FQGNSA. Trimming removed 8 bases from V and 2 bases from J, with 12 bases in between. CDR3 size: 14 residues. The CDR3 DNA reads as TGTGCCAGCTCCGCGAACTTAAACACCGGGGAGCTGTTTTTT. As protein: CASSANLNTGELFF.

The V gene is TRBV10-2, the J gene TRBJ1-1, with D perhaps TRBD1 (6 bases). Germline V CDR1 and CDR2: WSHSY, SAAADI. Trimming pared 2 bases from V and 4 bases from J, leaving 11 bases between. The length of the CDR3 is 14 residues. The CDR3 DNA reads TGCGCCAGCAGTGAGCTGGGGGCAGGCACTGAAGCTTTCTTT. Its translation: CASSELGAGTEAFF.

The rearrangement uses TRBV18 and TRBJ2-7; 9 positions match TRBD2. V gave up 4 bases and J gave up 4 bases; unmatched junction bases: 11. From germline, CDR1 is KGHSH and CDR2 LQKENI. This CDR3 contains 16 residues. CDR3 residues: CASSLNGLANLYEQYF. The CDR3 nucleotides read TGTGCCAGCTCACTAAATGGACTAGCGAATCTTTACGAGCAGTACTTC.

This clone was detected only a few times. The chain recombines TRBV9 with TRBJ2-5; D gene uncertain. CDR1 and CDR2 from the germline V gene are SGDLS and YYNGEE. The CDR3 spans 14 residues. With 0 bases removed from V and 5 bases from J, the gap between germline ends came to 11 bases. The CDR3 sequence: CASSVGALEETQYF. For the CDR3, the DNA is TGTGCCAGCAGCGTAGGAGCACTTGAGGAGACCCAGTACTTC.

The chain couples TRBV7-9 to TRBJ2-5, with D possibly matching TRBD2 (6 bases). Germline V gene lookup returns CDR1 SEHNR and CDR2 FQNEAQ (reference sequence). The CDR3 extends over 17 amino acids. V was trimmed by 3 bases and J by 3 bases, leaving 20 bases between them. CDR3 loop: CASSFFGGRDGKETQYF. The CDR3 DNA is TGTGCCAGCAGCTTTTTCGGCGGGCGGGACGGGAAAGAGACCCAGTACTTC.

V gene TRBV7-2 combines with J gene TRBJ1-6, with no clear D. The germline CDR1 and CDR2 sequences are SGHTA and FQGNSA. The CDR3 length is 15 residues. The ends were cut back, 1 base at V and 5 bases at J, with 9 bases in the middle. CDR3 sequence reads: CASSLEGGDNSPLHF. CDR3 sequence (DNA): TGTGCCAGCAGCTTAGAGGGCGGGGATAATTCACCCCTCCACTTT. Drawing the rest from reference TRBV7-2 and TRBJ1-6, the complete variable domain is GAGVSQSPSNKVTEKGKDVELRCDPISGHTALYWYRQSLGQGLEFLIYFQGNSAPDKSGLPSDRFSAERTGGSVSTLTIQRTQQEDSAVYLCASSLEGGDNSPLHFGNGTRLTVT.

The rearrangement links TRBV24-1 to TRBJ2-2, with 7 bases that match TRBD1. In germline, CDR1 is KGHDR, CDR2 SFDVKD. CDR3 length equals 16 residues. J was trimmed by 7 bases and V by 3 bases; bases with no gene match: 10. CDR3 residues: CATSDPRTGQVGELFF. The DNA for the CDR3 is TGTGCCACCAGTGATCCCCGGACAGGCCAGGTCGGGGAGCTGTTTTTT.

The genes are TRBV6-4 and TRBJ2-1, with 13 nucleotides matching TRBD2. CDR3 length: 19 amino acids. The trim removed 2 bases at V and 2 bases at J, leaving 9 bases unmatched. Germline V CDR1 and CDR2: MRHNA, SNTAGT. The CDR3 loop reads CASSDPTSGRAKTYNEQFF. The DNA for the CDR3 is TGTGCCAGCAGTGACCCAACTAGCGGGAGGGCAAAAACCTACAATGAGCAGTTCTTC.

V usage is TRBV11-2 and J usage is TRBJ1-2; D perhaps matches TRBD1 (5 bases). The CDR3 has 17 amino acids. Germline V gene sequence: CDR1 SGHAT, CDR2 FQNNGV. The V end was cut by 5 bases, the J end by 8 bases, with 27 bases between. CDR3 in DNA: TGTGCCAGCAGCGCCTGGGAGGCGCTGGGGCCTTCGGACGGCTACACCTTC. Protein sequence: CASSAWEALGPSDGYTF. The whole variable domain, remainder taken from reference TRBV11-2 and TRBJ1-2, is EAGVAQSPRYKIIEKRQSVAFWCNPISGHATLYWYQQILGQGPKLLIQFQNNGVVDDSQLPKDRFSAERLKGVDSTLKIQPAKLEDSAVYLCASSAWEALGPSDGYTFGSGTRLTVV.

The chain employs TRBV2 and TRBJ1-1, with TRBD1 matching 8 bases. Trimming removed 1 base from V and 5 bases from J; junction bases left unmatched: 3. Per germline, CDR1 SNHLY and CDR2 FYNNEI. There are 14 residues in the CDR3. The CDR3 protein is CASSEDRGRTEAFF. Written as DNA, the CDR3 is TGTGCCAGCAGTGAAGACAGGGGGAGGACTGAAGCTTTCTTT.

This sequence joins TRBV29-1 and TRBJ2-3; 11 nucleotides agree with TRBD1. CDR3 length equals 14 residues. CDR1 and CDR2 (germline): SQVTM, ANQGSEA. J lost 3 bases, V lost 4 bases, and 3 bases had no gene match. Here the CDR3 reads CSVVRDRGTDTQYF. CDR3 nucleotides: TGCAGCGTTGTTAGGGACAGGGGGACAGATACGCAGTATTTT.

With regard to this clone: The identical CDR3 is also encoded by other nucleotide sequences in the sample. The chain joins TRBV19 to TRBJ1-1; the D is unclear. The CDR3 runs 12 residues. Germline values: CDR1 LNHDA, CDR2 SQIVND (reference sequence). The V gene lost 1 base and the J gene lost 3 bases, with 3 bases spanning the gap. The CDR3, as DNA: TGTGCCAGTAGTATAGCGGACACTGAAGCTTTCTTT. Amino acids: CASSIADTEAFF.

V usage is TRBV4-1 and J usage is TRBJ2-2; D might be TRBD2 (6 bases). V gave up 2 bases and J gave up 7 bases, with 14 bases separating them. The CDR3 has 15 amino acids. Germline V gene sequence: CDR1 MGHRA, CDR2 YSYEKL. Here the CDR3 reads CASSQPWGGIGELFF. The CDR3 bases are TGCGCCAGCAGCCAACCATGGGGCGGGATCGGGGAGCTGTTTTTT.

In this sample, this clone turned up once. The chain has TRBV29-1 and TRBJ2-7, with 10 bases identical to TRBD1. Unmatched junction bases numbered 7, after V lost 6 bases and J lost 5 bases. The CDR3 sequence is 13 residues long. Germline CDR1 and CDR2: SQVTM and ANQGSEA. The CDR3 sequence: CSVATGGRNEQYF. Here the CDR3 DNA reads TGCAGCGTGGCGACAGGGGGCCGAAACGAGCAGTACTTC.

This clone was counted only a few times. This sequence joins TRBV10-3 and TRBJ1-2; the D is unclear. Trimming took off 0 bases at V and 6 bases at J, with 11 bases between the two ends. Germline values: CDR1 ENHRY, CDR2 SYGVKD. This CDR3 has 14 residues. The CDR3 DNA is TGTGCCATCAGTGAGTCGAGAAGTGAGAATGGCTACACCTTC. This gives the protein CAISESRSENGYTF.

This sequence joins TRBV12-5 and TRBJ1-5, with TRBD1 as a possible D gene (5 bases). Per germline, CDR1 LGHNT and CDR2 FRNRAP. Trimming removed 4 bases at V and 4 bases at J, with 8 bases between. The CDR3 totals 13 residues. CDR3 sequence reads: CASGYGGNQPQHF. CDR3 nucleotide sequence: TGTGCTAGTGGTTACGGGGGTAATCAGCCCCAGCATTTT.

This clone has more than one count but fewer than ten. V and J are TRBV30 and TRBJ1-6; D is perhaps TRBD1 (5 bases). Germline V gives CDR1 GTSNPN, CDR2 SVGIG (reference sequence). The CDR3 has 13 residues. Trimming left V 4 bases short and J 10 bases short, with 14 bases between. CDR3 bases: TGTGCCTGGATATTCCAGGGTGGGTCACCCCTCCACTTT. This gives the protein CAWIFQGGSPLHF.

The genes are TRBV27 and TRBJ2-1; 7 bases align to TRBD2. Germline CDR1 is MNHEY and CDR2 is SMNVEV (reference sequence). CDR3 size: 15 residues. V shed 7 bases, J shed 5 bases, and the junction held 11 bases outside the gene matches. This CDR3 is CASTLGRGRDNEQFF. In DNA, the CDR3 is TGTGCCAGCACATTAGGCCGGGGGAGGGACAATGAGCAGTTCTTC.

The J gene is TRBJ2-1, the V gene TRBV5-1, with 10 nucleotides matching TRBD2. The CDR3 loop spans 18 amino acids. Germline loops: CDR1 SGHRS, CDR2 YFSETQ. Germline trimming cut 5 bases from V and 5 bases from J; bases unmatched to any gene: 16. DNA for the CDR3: TGCGCCAGCAGTCACGACAAAATAGCGGGGGGCAAGAACAATGAGCAGTTCTTC. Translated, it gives CASSHDKIAGGKNNEQFF.

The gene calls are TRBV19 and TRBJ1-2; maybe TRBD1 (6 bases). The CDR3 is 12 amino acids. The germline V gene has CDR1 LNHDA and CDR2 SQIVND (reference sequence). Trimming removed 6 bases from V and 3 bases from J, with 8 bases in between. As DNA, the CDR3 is TGTGCCAGTAGCAGGGGAGACTATGGCTACACCTTC. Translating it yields CASSRGDYGYTF.

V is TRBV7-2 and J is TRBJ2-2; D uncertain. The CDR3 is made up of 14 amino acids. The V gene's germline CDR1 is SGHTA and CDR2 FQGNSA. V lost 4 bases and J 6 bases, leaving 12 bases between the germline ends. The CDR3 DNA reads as TGTGCCAGCAGCTCCCGGGTGGGTTCCGGGGAGCTGTTTTTT. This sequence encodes CASSSRVGSGELFF.